This T cell receptor (beta chain) was sequenced during a study of blood T cell repertoires in COVID-19. Overall study: Nucleic acid was either cDNA or gDNA, and it came from T cells, B-cell-depleted T cells, or PBMCs.

Per the study methods: The authors estimated nucleated cell counts from reference gene primer amplification. Using immunoSEQ multiplex PCR, the repertoire was profiled, and TCRdb retains in-frame clones only, with some absent. V and J calls and clone size are those listed in that table; D and trimming were worked out from the DNA. The sample consists of approximately 250,000 clones, roughly 86% of them appearing once. The ends were cut back, 1 base at V and 7 bases at J, with 14 bases in the middle. Germline V gene sequence: CDR1 LGHNA, CDR2 YNFKEQ. This CDR3 comprises 15 residues. The rearrangement joins TRBV4-2 to TRBJ2-1; the D is unclear. Sequenced material: peripheral blood. The sequence came from a man aged 35 to 55 with active or convalescent COVID-19. The CDR3 reads CASSQGPPGRNEQFF. Written as DNA, the CDR3 is TGTGCCAGCAGCCAAGGACCCCCGGGTCGTAATGAGCAGTTCTTC.